This TCR beta chain was recorded in a study of OX40 agonist ivuxolimab in advanced cancers. Study-level background: Ivuxolimab was an agonistic, fully human IgG2 monoclonal antibody directed against OX40 (CD134), a costimulatory receptor. Intravenous ivuxolimab was administered to patients every 2 weeks at six dose levels: 0.01, 0.1, 0.3, 1.5, 3 and 10 mg/kg. Of the 50 to 55 patients in dose escalation, 19 had hepatocellular carcinoma, about 15 had melanoma, 9 had renal cell carcinoma and 9 had head and neck cancer. The dose-escalation cohort was over 70% male with a mean age of around 62 years, ranging from about 20 to 85. Prior anti-PD-1, anti-PD-L1 or anti-CTLA-4 therapy was permitted, and approximately 41% of dose-escalation patients had received checkpoint inhibitors. Partial responses occurred in three dose-escalation patients, of whom one had hepatocellular carcinoma and two had cutaneous melanoma. The point of sequencing TCRbeta in the periphery was to test whether ivuxolimab changed TCR sequence diversity and drove clonal T-cell expansion. The paper reports the monotherapy dose-escalation portion (N of about 52 patients) of the phase I ivuxolimab trial. Study-wide findings and limitations: The antigen specificity of the clonally expanded peripheral T cells was not determined. In the 0.1-3.0 mg/kg groups, partial responders were among the patients with the lowest normalized peripheral clonal expansion, particularly in CD8+ T cells. After ivuxolimab, CD8+ T cells had more expanded clones than CD4+ T cells on average. At doses from 0.1 to 3.0 mg/kg, clonal expansion was seen in both CD4+ and CD8+ blood T cells between baseline and week 6. Low levels of normalized T-cell clonal expansion were also shown by some nonresponding patients.

Genomic DNA was isolated from the sorted cells so that the TCRbeta CDR3 region could be sequenced. The immunoSEQ Assay was used to sequence the TCRbeta CDR3 regions. Held by TCRdb, this immuneACCESS table contains in-frame sequences only and omits some clones. Under half of the omission traces to an unresolved V gene where checked; the cause of the rest is unknown. This sample holds about 100,000 clones; roughly 94% were observed only once. 0.15% to 0.2% of the sample comes from the top ten. Note on this clone: Its recognized antigen is unknown. It has no much larger one-base neighbor in the sample; base qualities were not kept.

A distance of 11 bases separates the germline ends of V and J, which lose 0 bases and 2 bases respectively. The germline V gene sets CDR1 to SGHRS and CDR2 to YFSETQ. The CDR3 contains 15 residues, cysteine and phenylalanine counted. Here the CDR3 DNA is all that survives: 45 bases in frame from base 1. The trial excluded patients who had a history of autoimmune disease or who were on systemic immunosuppression. Peripheral blood for TCR sequencing was drawn from every dose cohort at baseline, at cycle 4 day 1 and at cycle 7 day 1. Samples were obtained from an open-label, multicenter, first-in-human phase I dose-escalation trial of ivuxolimab. The trial enrolled adults with locally advanced or metastatic head and neck squamous cell, hepatocellular, melanoma or renal cell carcinoma. Before TCR sequencing, CD4+ T cells and CD8+ T cells from peripheral blood were sorted into separate populations.

Here the chain combines TRBV5-1 and TRBJ1-2, with the D gene too uncertain to name. The receptor comes from an adult with an advanced solid tumor such as melanoma, head and neck, liver or kidney cancer. Sequenced here: CD4+ or CD8+ T cells sorted from blood, sampled in a trial of the OX40 agonist ivuxolimab. The CDR3 protein is CASSLAGRTNYGYTF. The sequenced DNA: TGCGCCAGCAGCTTGGCGGGAAGGACCAACTATGGCTACACCTTC. Extended through the reference TRBV5-1 and TRBJ1-2 proteins, this CDR3 yields the full variable domain: KAGVTQTPRYLIKTRGQQVTLSCSPISGHRSVSWYQQTPGQGLQFLFEYFSETQRNKGNFPGRFSGRQFSNSRSEMNVSTLELGDSALYLCASSLAGRTNYGYTFGSGTRLTVV.